Below are 8 T cell receptor beta chains sequenced from a single sample in a study of T cell changes during pregnancy in multiple sclerosis. Libraries were prepared by immunoSEQ multiplex PCR; TCRdb keeps only in-frame clonotypes and omits some of them. The table records 90,000 to 120,000 clones, 94% of them present only once. The sequencing used peripheral blood, collected before pregnancy. These TCRs come from a female donor with multiple sclerosis, enrolled in a pregnancy study.

This clone has only one observation. The V gene is TRBV6-5, the J gene TRBJ2-5, with TRBD2 identical over 8 bases. V shed 6 bases, J shed 5 bases, and the junction held 8 bases outside the gene matches. Germline CDR1 and CDR2: MNHEY and SVGAGI. The CDR3 totals 14 residues. The CDR3 loop reads CASRPSGSGETQYF. Here the CDR3 DNA reads TGTGCCAGCAGACCCAGCGGGAGTGGCGAGACCCAGTACTTC.

The V and J genes are TRBV18 and TRBJ1-5; TRBD1 matches at 11 bases. This CDR3 spans 13 amino acids. Per germline, CDR1 KGHSH and CDR2 LQKENI. The V and J ends lost 8 bases and 4 bases, in that order; junction bases with no gene match: 1. The CDR3 protein is CASGQGANQPQHF. For the CDR3, the DNA is TGTGCCAGCGGACAGGGGGCGAATCAGCCCCAGCATTTT.

This clone is a singleton in its sample. The V call is TRBV7-8, the J call TRBJ2-7; possible D gene TRBD2, 6 bases. Per the germline V gene, CDR1 is SGHVS and CDR2 is FQNEAQ. The ends were cut back, 10 bases at V and 10 bases at J, with 14 bases in the middle. The CDR3 consists of 10 residues. The CDR3 loop reads CATYRDFQYF. The CDR3 nucleotides read TGTGCCACGTACCGGGACTTCCAGTACTTC.

The CDR3, as DNA: TGTGCCAGCAGCGTAGGGACAGGGGACTACGAGCAGTACTTC. This gives the protein CASSVGTGDYEQYF. The chain is built from TRBV9 and TRBJ2-7, with TRBD1 matching 9 bases. The trim removed 0 bases at V and 3 bases at J, leaving 1 base unmatched. CDR1 is SGDLS, CDR2 YYNGEE, per germline. The CDR3 covers 14 residues. Full variable domain (remainder filled in from reference TRBV9 and TRBJ2-7): DSGVTQTPKHLITATGQRVTLRCSPRSGDLSVYWYQQSLDQGLQFLIQYYNGEERAKGNILERFSAQQFPDLHSELNLSSLELGDSALYFCASSVGTGDYEQYFGPGTRLTVT.

Only a few counts were recorded for this clone. The V gene is TRBV11-2, the J gene TRBJ1-5; TRBD1 might be the D (6 bases). Looked up from germline, CDR1 is SGHAT and CDR2 is FQNNGV. The CDR3 has 15 amino acids. Trimming removed 1 base from V and 5 bases from J, with 12 bases in between. For the CDR3, the DNA is TGTGCCAGCAGCTTAGCAGGTAGGGGGTATCAGCCCCAGCATTTT. This codes for CASSLAGRGYQPQHF.

This CDR3 is CASSPNMGGRANYEQYF. CDR3 coding DNA: TGTGCCAGCAGCCCCAATATGGGCGGGAGGGCCAACTACGAGCAGTACTTC. The V and J genes are TRBV9 and TRBJ2-7, with TRBD2 matching over 9 bases. Per the germline V gene, CDR1 is SGDLS and CDR2 is YYNGEE. The length of the CDR3 is 17 residues. V lost 4 bases and J lost 3; bases outside the gene matches: 14.

The CDR3 protein is CASSLAAAANQYGYTF. Written as DNA, the CDR3 is TGTGCCAGCAGCTTAGCTGCGGCAGCGAATCAATATGGCTACACCTTC. V and J are TRBV7-2 and TRBJ1-2; D ambiguous. Germline V CDR1 and CDR2: SGHTA, FQGNSA. V dropped 0 bases and J dropped 5 bases, with 16 bases sitting between them. The CDR3 extends over 16 amino acids.

The V call is TRBV28, the J call TRBJ2-4; 8 bases align to TRBD2. Germline V CDR1 and CDR2: MDHEN, SYDVKM. This CDR3 has 16 amino acids. The V and J ends lost 3 bases and 7 bases, in that order; junction bases with no gene match: 11. Here the CDR3 DNA reads TGTGCCAGCAGTTTTAGGACTAGCCGTGGGCTGAACATTCAGTACTTC. As protein: CASSFRTSRGLNIQYF.